The 12 T cell receptor beta chains presented below share a single source sample, sequenced in a study of tumor-infiltrating lymphocytes in primary liver carcinoma. Co-extraction of both nucleic acids (RNA and DNA) used roughly 18-34 mg of unsorted bulk tissue. cDNA specific to TCR beta was made from 500 to 650 ng of total RNA, with a constant-region primer employed for priming. The TCR beta library was amplified through three nested multiplex PCR rounds in a modified ARM-PCR procedure. Running around 9 cycles apiece, the first two PCR rounds relied on TRBV1-TRBV30 forward primers together with a C-beta reverse primer. TCRdb reprocessed the multiplex PCR reads via MiXCR and lists one record per CDR3 protein. The table has 90,000 to 150,000 distinct CDR3 sequences, 65% to 75% seen once; the top ten hold roughly 8.1%. Source material: tumor-adjacent normal liver tissue. The receptors derive from a woman aged 60-70 years with primary liver carcinoma and hepatitis B virus infection.

Only a few counts were recorded for this clonotype. The J gene is TRBJ1-6, the V gene TRBV7-3; a weak D match, TRBD1 (6 bases). This CDR3 comprises 13 residues. CDR1 and CDR2 (germline): SGHTA, FQGTGA. Trimming stripped 5 bases from V and 9 bases from J, with 11 bases between. The CDR3 region is CASSRDNLSPLHF. CDR3 DNA: TGTGCCAGCAGCAGGGACAATCTTTCACCCCTCCACTTT.

The chain is built from TRBV11-2 and TRBJ2-3; D is undetermined. Trimming pared 1 base from V and 3 bases from J, leaving 14 bases between. Per the germline V gene, CDR1 is SGHAT and CDR2 is FQNNGV. CDR3 length: 16 residues. DNA for the CDR3: TGTGCCAGCAGCTTAGGTATCCAGTGGAGTACAGATACGCAGTATTTT. The encoded protein is CASSLGIQWSTDTQYF.

This clonotype has ten or more counts. The chain has TRBV29-1 and TRBJ1-2; 7 bases line up with TRBD1. CDR3 length: 13 amino acids. J gave up 8 bases and V 2 bases, and 8 bases lay outside the gene matches. Germline V gives CDR1 SQVTM, CDR2 ANQGSEA. The CDR3 sequence: CSVERGGERGYTF. As DNA, the CDR3 is TGCAGCGTTGAAAGAGGGGGCGAAAGAGGCTACACCTTC.

A word on this clonotype: The junction differs from germline at one of its ends, possibly a read error. J is TRBJ2-1 and V is TRBV5-4; TRBD2 matches at 9 bases. This CDR3 is built from 15 residues. Germline CDR1 and CDR2: SGHNT and YYREEE (reference sequence). DNA of the CDR3: TGTGTCAGCAGCTTTCGTAGCGGGAGATATAATGAGCAGTTCTTC. Protein sequence: CVSSFRSGRYNEQFF. The complete variable domain, with remaining parts taken from reference TRBV5-4 and TRBJ2-1, reads ETGVTQSPTHLIKTRGQQVTLRCSSQSGHNTVSWYQQALGQGPQFIFQYYREEENGRGNFPPRFSGLQFPNYSSELNVNALELDDSALYLCVSSFRSGRYNEQFFGPGTRLTVL.

This clonotype was counted a few times. The CDR3 DNA sequence: TGTGCCAAACCTTACGGTGAGCAGTTCTTC. Translation gives CAKPYGEQFF. The V gene is TRBV19, the J gene TRBJ2-1; no definite D call. The germline V gene encodes CDR1 LNHDA and CDR2 SQIVND (reference sequence). This CDR3 has 10 amino acids. Deletions cut 10 bases from V and 9 bases from J, with 10 bases between. The whole variable domain, filled in from reference TRBV19 and TRBJ2-1, reads DGGITQSPKYLFRKEGQNVTLSCEQNLNHDAMYWYRQDPGQGLRLIYYSQIVNDFQKGDIAEGYSVSREKKESFPLTVTSAQKNPTAFYLCAKPYGEQFFGPGTRLTVL.

In this sample, this clonotype turned up many times. This sequence joins TRBV12-3 or TRBV12-4 and TRBJ1-3; 7 bases map to TRBD1. J gave up 3 bases and V 4 bases, and 9 bases lay outside the gene matches. This CDR3 region has 16 residues. Here the CDR3 reads CASSSLLDRLGNTIYF. The DNA for the CDR3 is TGTGCCAGCAGTTCCCTATTGGACAGGCTTGGAAACACCATATATTTT.

This clonotype occurred once. This sequence joins TRBV5-5 and TRBJ2-3; 7 nucleotides line up with TRBD2. Germline V gene sequence: CDR1 SGHKS, CDR2 YYEKEE (reference sequence). The CDR3 runs to 16 residues. With 8 bases clipped from V and 6 bases from J, the junction kept 18 bases outside the gene matches. CDR3 protein: CASCLGVAGVADTQYF. The CDR3 DNA reads as TGTGCCAGTTGCTTGGGCGTTGCGGGAGTGGCCGATACGCAGTATTTT.

Of note for this clonotype: This could be a read error, since a much larger clone is one nucleotide away. The CDR3 protein is CASSGPSYYNEQFF. CDR3 DNA sequence: TGTGCCAGCAGTGGACCTAGCTACTACAATGAGCAGTTCTTC. The rearrangement uses TRBV28 and TRBJ2-1; perhaps TRBD2 as D (5 bases). The V end lost 5 bases, the J end lost 3 bases, and 11 bases lay between the germline ends. The CDR3 spans 14 residues. Germline-derived CDR1 and CDR2 are MDHEN and SYDVKM.

This clonotype was seen a single time. An end of the junction differs from the germline gene, which may be a read error. The rearrangement uses TRBV24-1 and TRBJ2-1, with a possible D match to TRBD2 (6 bases). Germline V gene lookup returns CDR1 KGHDR and CDR2 SFDVKD. This CDR3 comprises 15 residues. The CDR3 spells CDTSDPGVGLNEQFF. The CDR3 region has the DNA TGTGACACCAGTGACCCGGGAGTGGGCCTCAATGAGCAGTTCTTC.

With regard to this clonotype: At one boundary the junction diverges from the germline segment, which might be a read error. J is TRBJ2-3 and V is TRBV6-5; 16 bases are shared with TRBD2. Germline V gene lookup returns CDR1 MNHEY and CDR2 SVGAGI. The CDR3 is 17 amino acids. The CDR3 nucleotides are TGTGCCAACAGTATTTCCGGGACTAGCGGGAGGGCAGATACGCAGTATTTC. It codes for CANSISGTSGRADTQYF.

Worth noting for this clonotype: One junction end does not reproduce the germline sequence, and a read error may be involved. The rearrangement links TRBV29-1 to TRBJ2-3, with D possibly called TRBD1 or TRBD2 (6 bases each). The germline V gene has CDR1 SQVTM and CDR2 ANQGSEA. The CDR3 sequence is 12 residues long. The CDR3 protein is CSVAPGADMQYF. DNA of the CDR3: TGCAGCGTTGCCCCGGGGGCGGATATGCAGTATTTT.

The chain recombines TRBV4-2 with TRBJ2-7, with D perhaps TRBD1 or TRBD2 (6 bases each). V lost 1 base, J lost 6 bases, and 16 bases lay in between. CDR3 size: 15 residues. Looked up from germline, CDR1 is LGHNA and CDR2 is YNFKEQ. The CDR3 is CASSQGGAASCEQYF. The CDR3 nucleotides read TGTGCCAGCAGCCAAGGGGGGGCAGCGTCATGCGAGCAGTACTTC.